Each of the 2 T cell receptor beta chains below was sequenced from the same sample in a study of patients and donors after allogeneic stem cell transplantation. Using its own MiXCR run on the RT-PCR reads, TCRdb lists one record per CDR3 protein. The table records around 150,000 distinct CDR3 sequences, over 30% of them present only once. The material sequenced was blood, either unsorted or a sorted T cell fraction (not recorded which). These receptors all stem from a human donor who was either an allogeneic HSCT recipient or a stem cell or donor lymphocyte infusion donor (not recorded which). It is not recorded whose cells these are; they may come from a transplant donor.

The J gene is TRBJ1-1, the V gene TRBV27; 7 bases fit TRBD1. Trimming at V came to 4 bases and at J to 0 bases, leaving 5 bases not matched to a gene. Germline CDR1 and CDR2: MNHEY and SMNVEV (reference sequence). The CDR3 runs 15 residues. The CDR3 spells CASSSPGTVNTEAFF. The CDR3 nucleotides read TGTGCCAGCAGTTCTCCCGGGACAGTGAACACTGAAGCTTTCTTT.

V and J are TRBV5-1 and TRBJ1-5; D unclear. The CDR3 totals 13 residues. Germline assignment: CDR1 SGHRS and CDR2 YFSETQ. V dropped 3 bases and J dropped 3 bases, with 7 bases sitting between them. CDR3 DNA: TGCGCCAGCAGCTCGGAGCTCAATCAGCCCCAGCATTTT. Protein sequence: CASSSELNQPQHF.